This entry lists 26 T cell receptor beta chains sequenced from one sample in a study of graft-versus-host responses after intestinal transplantation. These receptors have no identified antigens. The repertoire was sequenced with immunoSEQ multiplex PCR; TCRdb's copy has only in-frame clones and lacks some. This table has about 120,000 clones, 85% to 95% appearing once. The input for sequencing was unstimulated CD4+ T cells sorted from spleen or lymph node cells, taken before transplant. The origin of the receptors is a human donor who was the organ donor for an intestinal transplant.

This chain uses TRBV5-1 with TRBJ2-4; perhaps D is TRBD1 or TRBD2 (5 bases each). CDR1 is SGHRS and CDR2 is YFSETQ in the germline V gene. Trimming removed 0 bases from V and 0 bases from J, with 10 bases in between. The CDR3 has 16 amino acids. CDR3 sequence reads: CASSLVGTLAKNIQYF. CDR3 DNA sequence: TGCGCCAGCAGCTTGGTGGGGACCCTAGCCAAAAACATTCAGTACTTC.

For this clone: Other DNA sequences of this sample code for an identical CDR3. The rearrangement links TRBV19 to TRBJ2-4, with D possibly TRBD2 on 5 matching bases. CDR3 length: 14 amino acids. V was trimmed by 1 base and J by 1 base, leaving 5 bases between them. Germline V gives CDR1 LNHDA, CDR2 SQIVND (reference sequence). The CDR3 DNA sequence: TGTGCCAGTAGTATAGGAGGGGCCAAAAACATTCAGTACTTC. It specifies CASSIGGAKNIQYF.

CDR3 DNA sequence: TGCGCCAGCCCCCGTCTACTGGGACTATCTGGGGATACGCAGTATTTT. Protein sequence: CASPRLLGLSGDTQYF. This rearrangement joins TRBV5-1 to TRBJ2-3, with TRBD2 identical over 7 bases. The V segment lost 7 bases and the J segment 6 bases; nucleotides outside the gene matches: 17. Germline V gene sequence: CDR1 SGHRS, CDR2 YFSETQ. The CDR3 consists of 16 residues. The whole variable domain, remainder taken from reference TRBV5-1 and TRBJ2-3, is KAGVTQTPRYLIKTRGQQVTLSCSPISGHRSVSWYQQTPGQGLQFLFEYFSETQRNKGNFPGRFSGRQFSNSRSEMNVSTLELGDSALYLCASPRLLGLSGDTQYFGPGTRLTVL.

This rearrangement joins TRBV7-9 to TRBJ2-4; D might be TRBD1 (5 bases). With 8 bases removed from V and 7 bases from J, the gap between germline ends came to 12 bases. Per germline, CDR1 SEHNR and CDR2 FQNEAQ (reference sequence). This CDR3 is built from 12 residues. CDR3 DNA: TGTGCCAGCTCCAGGGCCGGCAACATTCAGTACTTC. Encoded protein: CASSRAGNIQYF.

This clone was seen once. The sample contains more than one DNA sequence encoding this CDR3. The chain joins TRBV7-2 to TRBJ2-3, with 10 bases identical to TRBD2. Per germline, CDR1 SGHTA and CDR2 FQGNSA. V trimming: 5 bases; J trimming: 0 bases; junction bases outside the gene matches: 5. The CDR3 extends over 16 amino acids. CDR3 sequence (DNA): TGTGCCAGCAGCCCCGGACTAGCGGCTAGCACAGATACGCAGTATTTT. It encodes CASSPGLAASTDTQYF. Variable domain in full (rest from reference TRBV7-2 and TRBJ2-3): GAGVSQSPSNKVTEKGKDVELRCDPISGHTALYWYRQSLGQGLEFLIYFQGNSAPDKSGLPSDRFSAERTGGSVSTLTIQRTQQEDSAVYLCASSPGLAASTDTQYFGPGTRLTVL.

The J gene is TRBJ2-1, the V gene TRBV5-1, with 7 bases lining up with TRBD2. Germline CDR1 reads SGHRS; CDR2 reads YFSETQ. The V segment lost 1 base and the J segment 2 bases; nucleotides outside the gene matches: 6. This CDR3 comprises 16 residues. CDR3 residues: CASSLFGGSPYNEQFF. CDR3 nucleotides: TGCGCCAGCAGCTTGTTCGGCGGGAGCCCCTACAATGAGCAGTTCTTC.

The genes are TRBV13 and TRBJ2-3, with D tentatively TRBD1 (6 bases). The germline gives CDR1 PRHDT, CDR2 FYEKMQ (reference sequence). Deletions cut 0 bases from V and 5 bases from J, with 12 bases between. There are 15 residues in the CDR3. The CDR3 nucleotides read TGTGCCAGCAGCTTAGGGACAGGTCCCCTAGATACGCAGTATTTT. Translation: CASSLGTGPLDTQYF.

This chain links TRBV25-1 with TRBJ2-1, with D possibly matching TRBD2 (5 bases). Germline V lookup: CDR1 MGHDK, CDR2 SYGVNS. The CDR3 length is 16 residues. The V end lost 0 bases, the J end lost 4 bases, and 13 bases lay between the germline ends. The CDR3 sequence: CASSEYKGPGYNEQFF. CDR3 bases: TGTGCCAGCAGTGAATATAAGGGTCCGGGGTACAATGAGCAGTTCTTC.

The chain has TRBV7-2 and TRBJ2-5; 8 bases are shared with TRBD2. The DNA end is a closer match to TRBJ2-7, so the J assignment may be wrong. This CDR3 has 16 residues. CDR1 is SGHTA and CDR2 is FQGNSA in the germline V gene. CDR3 nucleotide sequence: TGTGCCAGCAGCTTACGCGTAGGGACTAGGGACTACGAGCAGTACTTC. Translating it yields CASSLRVGTRDYEQYF.

This rearrangement joins TRBV5-4 to TRBJ2-3; 11 nucleotides match TRBD2. The length of the CDR3 is 15 residues. The germline V gene encodes CDR1 SGHNT and CDR2 YYREEE (reference sequence). The V gene end was trimmed by 4 bases and the J gene end by 0 bases; junction bases not matched to a gene: 1. The CDR3 is CASSRTSGSTDTQYF. As DNA, the CDR3 is TGTGCCAGCAGCCGGACTAGCGGGAGCACAGATACGCAGTATTTT.

V gene TRBV6-5 combines with J gene TRBJ1-2; 9 nucleotides align to TRBD1. V dropped 4 bases and J dropped 6; count of bases not matched to a gene: 12. This CDR3 has 16 residues. The V gene's germline CDR1 is MNHEY and CDR2 SVGAGI. This CDR3 is CASSSSYSGTGNGYTF. In nucleotides, the CDR3 is TGTGCCAGCAGTTCGTCGTATTCCGGGACAGGGAATGGCTACACCTTC.

The gene calls are TRBV5-5 and TRBJ1-2, with D unclear. Trimming cost V 4 bases and J 1 base, with 14 bases left between them. Germline-derived CDR1 and CDR2 are SGHKS and YYEKEE (reference sequence). The CDR3 extends over 15 amino acids. CDR3 sequence (DNA): TGTGCCAGCAGCAATTATCCTCGCTATAACTATGGCTACACCTTC. Translating it yields CASSNYPRYNYGYTF.

This clone was seen a handful of times. The V gene is TRBV29-1, the J gene TRBJ2-7; D ambiguous. Trimming took 4 bases from V and 2 from J, leaving 6 bases between them. This CDR3 spans 11 amino acids. The germline V gene encodes CDR1 SQVTM and CDR2 ANQGSEA. CDR3 residues: CSVGMTYEQYF. For the CDR3, the DNA is TGCAGCGTTGGAATGACCTACGAGCAGTACTTC.

The chain is built from TRBV19 and TRBJ2-3, with D possibly matching TRBD2 (7 bases). The CDR3 is 14 amino acids. Between the trimmed V and J ends, which lost 5 bases and 1 base, there was a span of 10 bases. In germline, CDR1 is LNHDA, CDR2 SQIVND (reference sequence). In DNA form, the CDR3 reads TGTGCCAGTAGTCTAGGGGGGGGCACAGATACGCAGTATTTT. Translating it yields CASSLGGGTDTQYF.

The J gene is TRBJ2-1, the V gene TRBV18; D gene uncertain. Germline CDR1 is KGHSH and CDR2 is LQKENI. The CDR3 has 11 amino acids. Trimming stripped 2 bases from V and 7 bases from J, with 3 bases between. CDR3 DNA: TGTGCCAGCTCACCAATAAATGAGCAGTTCTTC. Protein product: CASSPINEQFF.

This clone is a singleton in its sample. This rearrangement joins TRBV25-1 to TRBJ1-2; TRBD1 matches 8 bases. This CDR3 has 14 residues. V trimming: 4 bases; J trimming: 4 bases; junction bases outside the gene matches: 5. From germline, CDR1 is MGHDK and CDR2 SYGVNS. Written as DNA, the CDR3 is TGTGCCAGCAGTGCCGGGACAGGTGGCTATGGCTACACCTTC. Translated: CASSAGTGGYGYTF.

The chain is built from TRBV5-1 and TRBJ1-2; D may be TRBD1 (6 bases). Germline lookup yields CDR1 SGHRS and CDR2 YFSETQ. The CDR3 covers 15 residues. V lost 2 bases and J lost 2, with 13 bases in between. CDR3 in amino acids: CASSLSGDRNYGYTF. Here the CDR3 DNA reads TGCGCCAGCAGCTTAAGTGGCGACAGGAACTATGGCTACACCTTC.

V gene TRBV28 combines with J gene TRBJ2-7; 8 nucleotides line up with TRBD2. The CDR3 spans 14 residues. Looked up from germline, CDR1 is MDHEN and CDR2 is SYDVKM. V shed 5 bases and J 3 bases; nucleotides not matched to a gene: 6. As DNA, the CDR3 is TGTGCCAGCAGTCTACTAGCGGTAAGCTACGAGCAGTACTTC. This gives the protein CASSLLAVSYEQYF. Combining the CDR3 with reference TRBV28 and TRBJ2-7 gives the whole variable domain DVKVTQSSRYLVKRTGEKVFLECVQDMDHENMFWYRQDPGLGLRLIYFSYDVKMKEKGDIPEGYSVSREKKERFSLILESASTNQTSMYLCASSLLAVSYEQYFGPGTRLTVT.

V and J are TRBV6-5 and TRBJ2-7; 7 bases map to TRBD2. The CDR3 is 13 amino acids. J gave up 4 bases and V 5 bases, and 5 bases lay outside the gene matches. Germline values: CDR1 MNHEY, CDR2 SVGAGI. In nucleotides, the CDR3 is TGTGCCAGCAGTCGGACTAGTAGGTACGAGCAGTACTTC. Protein product: CASSRTSRYEQYF.

The gene calls are TRBV6-5 and TRBJ2-1; perhaps TRBD1 as D (5 bases). Germline loops: CDR1 MNHEY, CDR2 SVGAGI. This CDR3 contains 10 residues. V was shortened by 10 bases and J by 10 bases, with 11 bases between the two germline ends. CDR3 DNA sequence: TGTGCCACCAAGGGGCCGGAGCAGTTCTTC. Protein: CATKGPEQFF.

This rearrangement joins TRBV6-1 to TRBJ2-5; 9 bases fit TRBD2. The J call could be wrong; TRBJ2-7 is a better fit for the DNA end. The CDR3 has 15 residues. Germline V gene data show CDR1 as MNHNS and CDR2 as SASEGT. The CDR3 here is CASSELGTSFGEQYF. In DNA form, the CDR3 reads TGTGCCAGCAGCGAACTGGGGACTAGCTTCGGCGAGCAGTACTTC.

The chain links TRBV28 to TRBJ2-5; 9 bases match TRBD1. The germline CDR1 and CDR2 sequences are MDHEN and SYDVKM. CDR3 length: 20 residues. V lost 4 bases, J lost 5 bases, and 23 bases stayed unmatched. CDR3 nucleotide sequence: TGTGCCAGCAGTTATCCTTTAAATCCGGGACAGGGAAGGGGATCGGAGACCCAGTACTTC. Its protein is CASSYPLNPGQGRGSETQYF.

The chain is built from TRBV6-6 and TRBJ2-7; D is possibly TRBD1 or TRBD2 (5 bases each). V was shortened by 2 bases and J by 0 bases, with 8 bases between the two germline ends. Looked up from germline, CDR1 is MNHNY and CDR2 is SVGAGI (reference sequence). This CDR3 has 14 amino acids. This CDR3 is CASSYLGTSYEQYF. The CDR3 region has the DNA TGTGCCAGCAGTTACCTCGGGACCTCCTACGAGCAGTACTTC.

The chain carries TRBV2 and TRBJ1-3; no reliable D call. The CDR3 loop spans 13 amino acids. V lost 6 bases and J 2 bases, leaving 8 bases between the germline ends. The germline V gene encodes CDR1 SNHLY and CDR2 FYNNEI. In DNA form, the CDR3 reads TGTGCCAGCAGCCAAGGAGCTGGAAACACCATATATTTT. This codes for CASSQGAGNTIYF.

The chain employs TRBV7-2 and TRBJ1-2; D may be TRBD1 (5 bases). The CDR3 consists of 14 residues. Germline CDR1 is SGHTA and CDR2 is FQGNSA. Deletions cut 2 bases from V and 4 bases from J, with 11 bases between. Here the CDR3 DNA reads TGTGCCAGCAGCTTACAGGGCTTTGGCTATGGCTACACCTTC. Translating gives CASSLQGFGYGYTF.

On this clone itself: One end of the junction does not line up with germline, which may come from a read error. The chain links TRBV4-1 to TRBJ2-7, with TRBD1 identical over 10 bases. The CDR3 is 14 amino acids. CDR1 is MGHRA and CDR2 is YSYEKL in the germline V gene. This CDR3 reads CASSQVGQGYEQYF. The CDR3 DNA reads as TGTGCCAGCAGCCAAGTGGGACAGGGGTATGAGCAGTACTTC.